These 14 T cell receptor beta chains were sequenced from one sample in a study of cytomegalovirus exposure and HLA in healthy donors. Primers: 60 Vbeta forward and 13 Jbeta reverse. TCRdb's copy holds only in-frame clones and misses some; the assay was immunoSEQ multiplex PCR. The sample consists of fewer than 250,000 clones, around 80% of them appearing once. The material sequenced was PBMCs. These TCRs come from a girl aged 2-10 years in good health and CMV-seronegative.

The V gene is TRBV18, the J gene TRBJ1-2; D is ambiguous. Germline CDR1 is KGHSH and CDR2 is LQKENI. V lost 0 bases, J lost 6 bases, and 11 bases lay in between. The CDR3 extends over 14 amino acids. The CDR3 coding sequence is TGTGCCAGCTCACCACCAGGAGATTCTAATGGCTACACCTTC. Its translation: CASSPPGDSNGYTF.

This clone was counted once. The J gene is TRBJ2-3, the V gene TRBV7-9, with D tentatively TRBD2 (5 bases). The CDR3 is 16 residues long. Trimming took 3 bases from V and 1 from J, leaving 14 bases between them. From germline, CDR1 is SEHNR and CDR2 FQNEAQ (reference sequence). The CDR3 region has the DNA TGTGCCAGCAGCTTGATGGACTTTGGGGGCACAGATACGCAGTATTTT. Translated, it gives CASSLMDFGGTDTQYF.

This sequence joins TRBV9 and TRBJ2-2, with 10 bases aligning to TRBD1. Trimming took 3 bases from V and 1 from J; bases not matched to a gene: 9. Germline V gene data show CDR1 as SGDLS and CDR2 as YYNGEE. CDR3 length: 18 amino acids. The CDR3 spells CASSAHPGTGVNTGELFF. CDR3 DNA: TGTGCCAGCAGCGCCCATCCCGGGACAGGGGTGAACACCGGGGAGCTGTTTTTT.

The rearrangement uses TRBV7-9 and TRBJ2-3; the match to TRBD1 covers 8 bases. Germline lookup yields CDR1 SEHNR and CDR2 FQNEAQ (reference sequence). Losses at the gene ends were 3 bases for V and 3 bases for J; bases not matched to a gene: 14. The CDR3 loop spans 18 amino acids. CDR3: CASSFPPGPGGETDTQYF. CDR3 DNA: TGTGCCAGCAGCTTCCCTCCGGGGCCAGGGGGCGAAACAGATACGCAGTATTTT.

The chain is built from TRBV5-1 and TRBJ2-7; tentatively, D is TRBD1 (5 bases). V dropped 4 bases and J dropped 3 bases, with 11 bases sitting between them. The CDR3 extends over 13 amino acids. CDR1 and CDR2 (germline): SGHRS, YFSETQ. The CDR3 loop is CASSPGHLYEQYF. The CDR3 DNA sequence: TGCGCCAGCAGCCCCGGACATCTCTACGAGCAGTACTTC.

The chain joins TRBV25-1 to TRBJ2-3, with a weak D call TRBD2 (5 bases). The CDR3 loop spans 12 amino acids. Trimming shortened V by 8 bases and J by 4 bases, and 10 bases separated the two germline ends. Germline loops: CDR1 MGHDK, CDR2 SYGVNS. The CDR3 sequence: CASGRVSDTQYF. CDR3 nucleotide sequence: TGTGCCAGCGGGCGGGTATCAGATACGCAGTATTTT.

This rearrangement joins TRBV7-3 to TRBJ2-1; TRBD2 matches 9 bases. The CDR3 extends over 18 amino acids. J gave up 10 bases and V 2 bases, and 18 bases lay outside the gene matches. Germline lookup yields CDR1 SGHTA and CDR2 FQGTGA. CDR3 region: CASSLWRGAGGPPVEQFF. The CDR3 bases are TGTGCCAGCAGCTTATGGCGGGGGGCGGGGGGGCCCCCAGTAGAGCAGTTCTTC.

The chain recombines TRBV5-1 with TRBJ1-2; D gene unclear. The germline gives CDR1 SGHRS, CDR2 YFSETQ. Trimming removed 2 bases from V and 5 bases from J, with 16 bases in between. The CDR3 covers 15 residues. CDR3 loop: CASSLAAGARYGYTF. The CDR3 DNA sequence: TGCGCCAGCAGCTTAGCGGCAGGTGCCCGATATGGCTACACCTTC.

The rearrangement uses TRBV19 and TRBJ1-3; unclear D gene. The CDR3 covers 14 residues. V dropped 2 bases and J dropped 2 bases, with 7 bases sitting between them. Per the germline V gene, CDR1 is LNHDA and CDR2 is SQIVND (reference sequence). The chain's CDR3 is CASSIPGTGNTIYF. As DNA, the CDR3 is TGTGCCAGTAGTATACCGGGGACTGGAAACACCATATATTTT.

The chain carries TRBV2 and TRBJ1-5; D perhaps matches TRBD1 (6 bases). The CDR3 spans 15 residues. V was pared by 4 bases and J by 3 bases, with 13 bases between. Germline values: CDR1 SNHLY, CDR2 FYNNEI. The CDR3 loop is CASSASTGFNQPQHF. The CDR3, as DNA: TGTGCCAGCAGTGCCTCCACAGGGTTCAATCAGCCCCAGCATTTT.

The CDR3 sequence: CATSVRDSNSGANVLTF. The CDR3 nucleotides read TGTGCCACCAGCGTGCGGGACAGTAACTCTGGGGCCAACGTCCTGACTTTC. The chain joins TRBV15 to TRBJ2-6; a possible D gene is TRBD1 (7 bases). Trimming cost V 5 bases and J 0 bases, with 14 bases left between them. The CDR3 loop spans 17 amino acids. Germline loops: CDR1 LNHNV, CDR2 YYDKDF (reference sequence).

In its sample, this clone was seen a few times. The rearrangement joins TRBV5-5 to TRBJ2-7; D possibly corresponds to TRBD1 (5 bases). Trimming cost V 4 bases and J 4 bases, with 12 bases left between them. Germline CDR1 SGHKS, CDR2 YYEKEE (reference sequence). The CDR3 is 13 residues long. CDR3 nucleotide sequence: TGTGCCAGCAGCCCGCCAGGGCTGTACGAGCAGTACTTC. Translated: CASSPPGLYEQYF.

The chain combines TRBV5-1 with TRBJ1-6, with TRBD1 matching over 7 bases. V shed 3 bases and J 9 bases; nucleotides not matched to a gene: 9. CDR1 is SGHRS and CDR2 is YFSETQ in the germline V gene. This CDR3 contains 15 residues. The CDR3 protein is CASSWEGGEGSPLHF. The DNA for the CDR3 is TGCGCCAGCAGCTGGGAAGGGGGCGAAGGTTCACCCCTCCACTTT.

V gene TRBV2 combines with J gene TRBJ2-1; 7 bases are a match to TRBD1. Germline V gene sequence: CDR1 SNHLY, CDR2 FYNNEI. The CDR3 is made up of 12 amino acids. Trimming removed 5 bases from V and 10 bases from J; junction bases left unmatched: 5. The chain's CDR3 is CASSPNRGEQFF. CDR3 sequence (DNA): TGTGCCAGCAGTCCAAACAGGGGCGAGCAGTTCTTC. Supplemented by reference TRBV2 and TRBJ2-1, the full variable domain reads EPEVTQTPSHQVTQMGQEVILRCVPISNHLYFYWYRQILGQKVEFLVSFYNNEISEKSEIFDDQFSVERPDGSNFTLKIRSTKLEDSAMYFCASSPNRGEQFFGPGTRLTVL.